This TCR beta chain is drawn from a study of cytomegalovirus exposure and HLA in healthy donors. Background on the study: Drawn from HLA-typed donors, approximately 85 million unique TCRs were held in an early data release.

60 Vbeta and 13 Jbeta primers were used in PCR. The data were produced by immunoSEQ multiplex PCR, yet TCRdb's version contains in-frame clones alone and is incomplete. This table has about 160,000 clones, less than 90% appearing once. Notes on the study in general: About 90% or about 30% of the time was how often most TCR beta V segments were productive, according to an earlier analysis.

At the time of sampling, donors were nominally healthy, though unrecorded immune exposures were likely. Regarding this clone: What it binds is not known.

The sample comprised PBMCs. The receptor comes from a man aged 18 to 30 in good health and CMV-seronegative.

The DNA for the CDR3 is TGTGCCAGCAGCTTAACAGCCAACTATGGCTACACCTTC. As protein: CASSLTANYGYTF. V and J are TRBV5-4 and TRBJ1-2; D unclear. In germline, CDR1 is SGHNT, CDR2 YYREEE (reference sequence). The CDR3 consists of 13 residues. The germline V and J ends were trimmed by 2 bases and 2 bases, with 7 bases remaining between them. The full variable domain, in which reference TRBV5-4 and TRBJ1-2 provide the parts outside the CDR3, is ETGVTQSPTHLIKTRGQQVTLRCSSQSGHNTVSWYQQALGQGPQFIFQYYREEENGRGNFPPRFSGLQFPNYSSELNVNALELDDSALYLCASSLTANYGYTFGSGTRLTVV.